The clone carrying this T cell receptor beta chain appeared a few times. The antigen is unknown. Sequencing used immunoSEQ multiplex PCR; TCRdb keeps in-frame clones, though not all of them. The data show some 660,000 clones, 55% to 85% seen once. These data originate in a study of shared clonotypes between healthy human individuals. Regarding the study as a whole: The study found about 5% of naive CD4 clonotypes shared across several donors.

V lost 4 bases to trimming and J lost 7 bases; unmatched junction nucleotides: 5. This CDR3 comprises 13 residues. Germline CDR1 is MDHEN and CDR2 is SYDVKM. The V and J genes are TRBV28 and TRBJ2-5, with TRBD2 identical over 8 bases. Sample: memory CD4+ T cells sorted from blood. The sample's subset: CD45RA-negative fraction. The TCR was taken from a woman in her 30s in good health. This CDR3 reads CASSSGLVPTQYF. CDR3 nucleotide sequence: TGTGCCAGCAGTTCGGGACTAGTGCCGACCCAGTACTTC.